This passage covers 8 T cell receptor beta chains from one sample sequenced in a study of blood T cell repertoires in COVID-19 (dated by TCRdb to 2018 to 2020). The library was made by the immunoSEQ multiplex PCR assay. Entries here come from immuneACCESS through TCRdb and include only in-frame sequences with V and J called. Some clones fail to appear in such tables; in the studies checked, an unresolved V gene covers under half of the shortfall, and the cause of the remainder is unknown. This sample lists 85,000 to 100,000 clones; less than 85% were detected once. 7.5% to 9.5% of the sample is taken by the ten largest. Sequences were obtained from peripheral blood. These receptors all come from a middle-aged man who had recovered from COVID-19.

The J gene is TRBJ2-3, the V gene TRBV4-1, with 7 bases fitting TRBD2. V trimming: 3 bases; J trimming: 2 bases; junction bases outside the gene matches: 5. Germline-derived CDR1 and CDR2 are MGHRA and YSYEKL. The CDR3 runs to 15 residues. CDR3 protein: CASSHSGTNTDTQYF. In nucleotides, the CDR3 is TGCGCCAGCAGCCATTCCGGGACTAACACAGATACGCAGTATTTT.

This clone showed up just a few times. J is TRBJ1-1 and V is TRBV5-8; 7 bases fit TRBD1. This CDR3 contains 13 residues. V gave up 7 bases and J gave up 4 bases; unmatched junction bases: 7. CDR1 is SGHTS and CDR2 is YDEGEE in the germline V gene. The CDR3: CASPKHRGTEAFF. DNA of the CDR3: TGTGCCAGCCCTAAACACAGGGGCACTGAAGCTTTCTTT.

The rearrangement joins TRBV27 to TRBJ2-1; TRBD2 matches at 11 bases. The CDR3 sequence is 14 residues long. The germline V gene encodes CDR1 MNHEY and CDR2 SMNVEV (reference sequence). The J segment lost 4 bases and the V segment lost 6 bases, leaving 2 bases of the junction unmatched. The chain's CDR3 is CASRGTSGYNEQFF. CDR3 DNA sequence: TGTGCCAGCAGAGGGACTAGCGGATACAATGAGCAGTTCTTC.

The CDR3 nucleotides are TGCGCCAGCAGTGCAGATACCTATGGCTACACCTTC. This codes for CASSADTYGYTF. V and J are TRBV5-1 and TRBJ1-2; D not certain. V was trimmed by 5 bases and J by 4 bases, leaving 9 bases between them. The CDR3 runs 12 residues. CDR1 is SGHRS and CDR2 is YFSETQ in the germline V gene.

V and J are TRBV5-6 and TRBJ1-2; D not resolved. This CDR3 comprises 16 residues. From germline, CDR1 is SGHDT and CDR2 YYEEEE. Trimming pared 0 bases from V and 4 bases from J, leaving 16 bases between. This CDR3 is CASSLEAARRIYGYTF. Here the CDR3 DNA reads TGTGCCAGCAGCTTGGAGGCGGCTAGACGGATCTATGGCTACACCTTC.

The V and J genes are TRBV7-8 and TRBJ2-3; D might be TRBD2 (5 bases). The V gene lost 4 bases and the J gene lost 4 bases, with 15 bases spanning the gap. In germline, CDR1 is SGHVS, CDR2 FQNEAQ. The CDR3 runs to 15 residues. As DNA, the CDR3 is TGTGCCAGCAGCTGGACTCCATCTAGGGCAGATACGCAGTATTTT. As protein: CASSWTPSRADTQYF.

In this sample, this clone turned up a few times. The chain joins TRBV7-8 to TRBJ2-2; 7 nucleotides match TRBD1. Unmatched junction bases numbered 2, after V lost 1 base and J lost 0 bases. CDR1 SGHVS and CDR2 FQNEAQ come from the germline V gene. The length of the CDR3 is 16 residues. The CDR3 DNA is TGTGCCAGCAGCTTAGTTGGACAGGCGAACACCGGGGAGCTGTTTTTT. Amino acids: CASSLVGQANTGELFF.

This chain uses TRBV6-5 with TRBJ2-5; D is possibly TRBD1 (6 bases). Trimming stripped 6 bases from V and 1 base from J, with 15 bases between. The germline CDR1 and CDR2 sequences are MNHEY and SVGAGI. This CDR3 spans 15 amino acids. CDR3 DNA sequence: TGTGCCAGCAGCCACGCTGTGGACAGCCAAGAGACCCAGTACTTC. It yields the protein CASSHAVDSQETQYF.